This T cell receptor beta chain was found in a study of T cell repertoires and HLA-DP antigens. There are a few counts of this clone. What it binds is unknown. V was shortened by 2 bases and J by 0 bases, with 14 bases between the two germline ends. Germline V gives CDR1 SGHVS, CDR2 FQNEAQ. CDR3 length equals 18 residues. Primers targeted 54 TRBV and 13 TRBJ segments. Each pre-culture CD4+ sample aimed for over 150,000 T cell genomes at deep resolution. Produced via immunoSEQ multiplex PCR; TCRdb's table is partial and in-frame only. This repertoire shows about 73,000 clones, about four fifths found once; its top ten account for 1.6%.

The receptor was derived from a man aged 60 to 75 in good health and CMV-seronegative. This sequence joins TRBV7-8 and TRBJ2-6, with a weak D call TRBD1 (6 bases). Sequencing input: CD4+ T cells from PBMCs. CDR3 in DNA: TGTGCCAGCAGCTTATTGACAGGAATTGTCTCTGGGGCCAACGTCCTGACTTTC. This translates into CASSLLTGIVSGANVLTF.